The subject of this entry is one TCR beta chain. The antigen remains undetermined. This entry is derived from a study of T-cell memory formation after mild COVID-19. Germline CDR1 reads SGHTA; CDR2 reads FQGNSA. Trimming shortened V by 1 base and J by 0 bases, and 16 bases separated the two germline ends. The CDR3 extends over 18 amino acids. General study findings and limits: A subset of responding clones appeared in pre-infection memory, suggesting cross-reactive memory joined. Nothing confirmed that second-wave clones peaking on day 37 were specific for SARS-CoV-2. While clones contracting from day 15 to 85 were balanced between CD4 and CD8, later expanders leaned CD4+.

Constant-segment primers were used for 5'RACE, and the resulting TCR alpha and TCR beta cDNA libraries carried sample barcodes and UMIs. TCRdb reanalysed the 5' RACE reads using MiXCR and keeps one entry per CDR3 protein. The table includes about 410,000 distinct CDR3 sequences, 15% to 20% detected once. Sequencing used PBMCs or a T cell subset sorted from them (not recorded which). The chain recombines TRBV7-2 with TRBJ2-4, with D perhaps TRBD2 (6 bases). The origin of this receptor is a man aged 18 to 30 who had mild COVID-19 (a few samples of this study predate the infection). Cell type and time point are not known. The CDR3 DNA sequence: TGTGCCAGCAGCTTAGGGTGGGGACGGGGGTTAGCCAAAAACATTCAGTACTTC. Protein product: CASSLGWGRGLAKNIQYF.